This TCR beta chain is from a study of cytotoxic CD8 clonotypes in ibrutinib-treated CLL. Study at large: Mean per-sample yields comprised around 230,000 productive templates and 80,000 to 100,000 productive rearrangements.

Some clones are missing from TCRdb's copy, which holds only in-frame ones; the method was immunoSEQ multiplex PCR. The top ten hold 3% of the sample, which has about 160,000 clones, more than 70% seen once. Concerning this clone itself: Its antigen is undetermined.

Germline V lookup: CDR1 SGHRS, CDR2 YFSETQ. The CDR3 covers 15 residues. V dropped 3 bases and J dropped 5 bases, with 18 bases sitting between them. General study results and limits: Measured clonality at baseline was greater than in age-matched healthy donors and tracked with circulating CD8+ T-cell counts. At ibrutinib response, clonality increased, and at progression it declined back toward baseline. A difference in sampling times existed between sustained-remission and progressing patients.

This sample comprised PBMCs, obtained at disease progression, from a patient treated with ibrutinib. The clonotype comes from a human donor with chronic lymphocytic leukemia. The gene calls are TRBV5-1 and TRBJ2-7; a weak D match, TRBD1 (6 bases). CDR3 in amino acids: CASSYTGMGTDEQYF. The CDR3 DNA reads TGCGCCAGCAGCTATACAGGGATGGGAACGGACGAGCAGTACTTC.